One and the same sample provided the 3 T cell receptor beta chains below, sequenced in a study of regulatory T cells in long-lasting Graves disease. Indicated time point: newly diagnosed GD, antithyroid drugs for less than 3 months. From RNA extracted from PBMCs, the TCR library was made. The authors built TCR beta libraries using iRepertoire HTBI primers and Arm-PCR of CDR3 regions. One entry per CDR3 protein results from TCRdb running MiXCR on the multiplex PCR reads. The sample lists roughly 320,000 distinct CDR3 sequences; 16% were seen once. This sample also belongs to another study, concerning T cells in Graves' hyperthyroidism and ophthalmopathy.

The sample consisted of peripheral blood mononuclear cells (PBMCs), taken at new diagnosis, from a patient treated with antithyroid drugs. The receptors here all came from a man between 35 and 55 years old with Graves disease.

This clonotype was observed at least ten times. The rearrangement uses TRBV11-2 and TRBJ2-7, with 7 bases fitting TRBD2. The CDR3 is 15 residues long. Looked up from germline, CDR1 is SGHAT and CDR2 is FQNNGV. Trimming at V came to 5 bases and at J to 2 bases, leaving 9 bases not matched to a gene. The CDR3 sequence: CASSRLARGPYEQYF. The CDR3, as DNA: TGTGCCAGCAGCCGACTAGCTCGGGGACCCTACGAGCAGTACTTC.

This clonotype was recorded many times. The chain couples TRBV5-1 to TRBJ2-7, with D perhaps TRBD1 (6 bases). The CDR3 length is 14 residues. Between the trimmed V and J ends, which lost 1 base and 3 bases, there was a span of 11 bases. The germline CDR1 and CDR2 sequences are SGHRS and YFSETQ. CDR3 region: CASSLMQGSYEQYF. Here the CDR3 DNA reads TGCGCCAGCAGCTTGATGCAGGGGAGCTACGAGCAGTACTTC.

This clonotype was observed many times. The rearrangement links TRBV30 to TRBJ1-1, with D hard to call. Deletions cut 2 bases from V and 0 bases from J, with 7 bases between. The germline CDR1 and CDR2 sequences are GTSNPN and SVGIG (reference sequence). The CDR3 sequence is 13 residues long. CDR3: CAWSLVLNTEAFF. The CDR3 DNA reads TGTGCCTGGAGTTTAGTACTGAACACTGAAGCTTTCTTT.